This T cell receptor (beta chain) appears in the sequencing data of a study of persistence of HIV-infected CD4 T cells. Overall study context: Donors had been on suppressive ART for a median of 8 years.

This CDR3 region has 13 residues. Trimming pared 0 bases from V and 0 bases from J, leaving 0 bases between. CDR1 and CDR2 (germline): MNHNS, SASEGT. The immunoSEQ assay was version 4, run in survey mode. Clones were read by immunoSEQ multiplex PCR, and TCRdb kept only the in-frame ones, dropping some. Of 35,000 or so clones detected, about 83% appear once; the ten largest clones hold 5% to 7%. An overlapping HIV-1 Gag peptide pool stimulated these cells at about 1 ug/peptide/mL. CD40L/CD69 double-negative CD45RO-high memory CD4+ T cells were collected. A remark on this clone: The antigen remains unidentified.

The sequenced sample was cultured CD4+ T cells from PBMCs, obtained from a patient who received antiretroviral therapy. The origin of this receptor is an adult with HIV. The donor label of this sample is uncertain. V gene TRBV6-1 combines with J gene TRBJ1-5; D is unclear. CDR3 residues: CASSEASNQPQHF. DNA for the CDR3: TGTGCCAGCAGTGAAGCTAGCAATCAGCCCCAGCATTTT.